This TCR beta chain was obtained from a study of blood T cell repertoires in COVID-19. This clone has just one count. The CDR3 contains 15 residues. With 3 bases clipped from V and 5 bases from J, the junction kept 5 bases outside the gene matches. Germline CDR1 SGHVS, CDR2 FNYEAQ. Sequenced by immunoSEQ multiplex PCR; TCRdb stores in-frame clones only, minus some. The table has roughly 28,000 clones, 80% to 90% seen once. This sequence originates from a woman in her 50s with active COVID-19. Sequencing input: peripheral blood. The chain uses TRBV7-6 and TRBJ2-2; 8 nucleotides line up with TRBD2. CDR3 region: CASSLGLGGTGELFF. CDR3 sequence (DNA): TGTGCCAGCAGCTTGGGACTAGGTGGGACCGGGGAGCTGTTTTTT.